Listed here are 27 T cell receptor beta chains from one sample, sequenced in a study of blood T cell repertoires in COVID-19. The data were produced by immunoSEQ multiplex PCR, yet TCRdb's version contains in-frame clones alone and is incomplete. Of around 150,000 clones in the sample, around 84% were seen once. The sequenced material came from peripheral blood. The receptors were sampled from a woman between 45 and 60 years old in a cohort sampled during active or convalescent COVID-19.

A single count supports this clone. The gene calls are TRBV6-1 and TRBJ2-1, with 8 nucleotides matching TRBD1. The V gene's germline CDR1 is MNHNS and CDR2 SASEGT. Trimming cost V 0 bases and J 2 bases; bases outside gene matches: 3. This CDR3 contains 16 residues. This CDR3 is CASSEAGTGTYNEQFF. The CDR3, as DNA: TGTGCCAGCAGTGAAGCAGGGACAGGCACCTACAATGAGCAGTTCTTC.

This chain uses TRBV27 with TRBJ1-2; TRBD1 matches at 9 bases. The CDR3 is made up of 14 amino acids. Trimming took 5 bases from V and 2 from J; bases not matched to a gene: 3. Germline V gene data show CDR1 as MNHEY and CDR2 as SMNVEV (reference sequence). The CDR3 coding sequence is TGTGCCAGCAGTGGTGGACAGGGGAACTATGGCTACACCTTC. Its protein is CASSGGQGNYGYTF.

In this sample, this clone turned up a few times. The rearrangement uses TRBV6-2 or TRBV6-3 and TRBJ1-6, with a weak D call TRBD1 (6 bases). Germline CDR1 is MNHEY and CDR2 is SVGEGT. The length of the CDR3 is 14 residues. The V gene lost 2 bases and the J gene lost 7 bases, with 9 bases spanning the gap. The CDR3 DNA reads as TGTGCCAGCAGTTACGGGACACGAAATTCACCCCTCCACTTT. It encodes CASSYGTRNSPLHF.

The V gene is TRBV9, the J gene TRBJ1-1, with 9 positions matching TRBD1. After removal of 4 bases from V and 0 bases from J, the junction contained 4 bases not matched to a gene. Germline assignment: CDR1 SGDLS and CDR2 YYNGEE. The CDR3 covers 15 residues. The CDR3 protein is CASSPGQGMNTEAFF. The DNA for the CDR3 is TGTGCCAGCAGCCCAGGACAGGGGATGAACACTGAAGCTTTCTTT.

The chain uses TRBV30 and TRBJ1-1; TRBD1 is a possible D gene (5 bases). The germline V gene has CDR1 GTSNPN and CDR2 SVGIG (reference sequence). V dropped 6 bases and J dropped 3 bases, with 14 bases sitting between them. The CDR3 totals 13 residues. The CDR3: CACRAQGYTEAFF. CDR3 coding DNA: TGTGCCTGCAGGGCGCAGGGTTACACTGAAGCTTTCTTT.

The rearrangement joins TRBV19 to TRBJ1-4, with no clear D. The CDR3 covers 15 residues. Trimming pared 5 bases from V and 10 bases from J, leaving 20 bases between. Germline V gene data show CDR1 as LNHDA and CDR2 as SQIVND (reference sequence). The CDR3, as DNA: TGTGCCAGTAGTCGCCCCGCGGGCAGCCAACCAAAACTGTTTTTT. Translation: CASSRPAGSQPKLFF.

The chain carries TRBV10-3 and TRBJ2-5; 8 bases map to TRBD1. With V trimmed by 3 bases and J by 5 bases, 5 bases remained unmatched. The germline V gene has CDR1 ENHRY and CDR2 SYGVKD. This CDR3 has 14 residues. The CDR3 DNA is TGTGCCATCAGTGATGGACAGGGATTCGAGACCCAGTACTTC. Protein sequence: CAISDGQGFETQYF.

The V call is TRBV30, the J call TRBJ2-3, with 12 nucleotides matching TRBD2. CDR1 and CDR2 (germline): GTSNPN, SVGIG (reference sequence). The CDR3 extends over 16 amino acids. Germline trimming cut 2 bases from V and 6 bases from J; bases unmatched to any gene: 9. The CDR3 loop is CAWSTGLAGNWDTQYF. The DNA of the CDR3 is TGTGCCTGGAGTACCGGACTAGCGGGGAATTGGGATACGCAGTATTTT.

The chain is built from TRBV7-9 and TRBJ1-1; weak D call: TRBD1 (6 bases). Trimming pared 5 bases from V and 1 base from J, leaving 14 bases between. The CDR3 is 15 residues long. CDR1 SEHNR and CDR2 FQNEAQ come from the germline V gene (reference sequence). The CDR3 nucleotides read TGTGCCAGCAGCCAAAGGACAGCCTCGAACACTGAAGCTTTCTTT. It specifies CASSQRTASNTEAFF.

This clone has only a few counts. The rearrangement uses TRBV5-1 and TRBJ2-5, with D perhaps matching TRBD2 (5 bases). CDR3 length equals 14 residues. V was cut by 4 bases and J by 5 bases, with 15 bases left in between. The germline CDR1 and CDR2 sequences are SGHRS and YFSETQ. In DNA, the CDR3 is TGCGCCAGCAGCCAATATGAAGGCGGGGAGACCCAGTACTTC. Translating it yields CASSQYEGGETQYF.

The V and J genes are TRBV4-3 and TRBJ1-1; D is ambiguous. With 0 bases removed from V and 7 bases from J, the gap between germline ends came to 9 bases. The germline CDR1 and CDR2 sequences are LGHNA and YSLEER. There are 13 residues in the CDR3. CDR3 amino acids: CASSQDFRGEAFF. In DNA form, the CDR3 reads TGCGCCAGCAGCCAAGATTTCCGGGGTGAAGCTTTCTTT.

The genes are TRBV15 and TRBJ2-6; D gene unclear. The CDR3 consists of 14 residues. Per the germline V gene, CDR1 is LNHNV and CDR2 is YYDKDF (reference sequence). The V end lost 3 bases, the J end lost 2 bases, and 5 bases lay between the germline ends. CDR3 in amino acids: CATSSSPGANVLTF. The CDR3 DNA reads TGTGCCACCAGCAGCTCCCCTGGGGCCAACGTCCTGACTTTC.

The chain combines TRBV18 with TRBJ1-5, with D perhaps TRBD1 (5 bases). Germline V gene sequence: CDR1 KGHSH, CDR2 LQKENI. CDR3 size: 15 residues. The germline V and J ends were trimmed by 0 bases and 3 bases, with 9 bases remaining between them. The CDR3 sequence is CASSPPPGYNQPQHF. The CDR3 DNA reads as TGTGCCAGCTCACCACCCCCAGGGTACAATCAGCCCCAGCATTTT.

This sequence joins TRBV19 and TRBJ1-2, with D tentatively TRBD1 (6 bases). CDR1 and CDR2 from the germline V gene are LNHDA and SQIVND (reference sequence). The CDR3 loop spans 14 amino acids. Trimming removed 5 bases from V and 7 bases from J, with 17 bases in between. This CDR3 is CASSGQGRGSGYTF. The CDR3, as DNA: TGTGCCAGTAGTGGCCAGGGGAGGGGATCTGGCTACACCTTC.

This rearrangement joins TRBV5-6 to TRBJ2-2; perhaps TRBD2 as D (6 bases). In germline, CDR1 is SGHDT, CDR2 YYEEEE. The CDR3 covers 15 residues. The ends were cut back, 4 bases at V and 5 bases at J, with 15 bases in the middle. The CDR3 here is CASSNGGLGTGELFF. The CDR3 coding sequence is TGTGCCAGCAGCAACGGGGGACTGGGGACCGGGGAGCTGTTTTTT.

The chain joins TRBV2 to TRBJ1-3; tentatively, D is TRBD1 (5 bases). CDR3 size: 15 residues. Germline V gives CDR1 SNHLY, CDR2 FYNNEI. The V end was cut by 8 bases, the J end by 0 bases, with 14 bases between. CDR3 sequence (DNA): TGTGCCAGCGCGGAGCAGGGTTACTCTGGAAACACCATATATTTT. Amino acid sequence: CASAEQGYSGNTIYF.

In this sample, this clone turned up once. The chain uses TRBV7-9 and TRBJ2-1, with TRBD1 matching over 7 bases. The CDR3 runs 15 residues. After removal of 6 bases from V and 7 bases from J, the junction contained 12 bases not matched to a gene. Germline CDR1 is SEHNR and CDR2 is FQNEAQ (reference sequence). Here the CDR3 reads CASSSQGIPGNEQFF. The CDR3, as DNA: TGTGCCAGCAGTTCACAGGGGATACCAGGGAATGAGCAGTTCTTC. Based on the CDR3 plus reference TRBV7-9 and TRBJ2-1, the full variable domain is DTGVSQNPRHKITKRGQNVTFRCDPISEHNRLYWYRQTLGQGPEFLTYFQNEAQLEKSRLLSDRFSAERPKGSFSTLEIQRTEQGDSAMYLCASSSQGIPGNEQFFGPGTRLTVL.

V is TRBV6-2 or TRBV6-3 and J is TRBJ2-7; D is unresolved. This CDR3 is built from 16 residues. In germline, CDR1 is MNHEY, CDR2 SVGEGT. The V end was cut by 2 bases, the J end by 3 bases, with 17 bases between. This chain's CDR3 is CASSYPPTKHLYEQYF. The CDR3 DNA reads as TGTGCCAGCAGTTACCCGCCCACCAAACATCTCTACGAGCAGTACTTC.

CDR3 sequence: CATRRRNTIYF. CDR3 nucleotides: TGTGCCACCAGGAGGCGAAACACCATATATTTT. The V gene is TRBV24-1, the J gene TRBJ1-3; the D is unclear. This CDR3 comprises 11 residues. Germline CDR1 and CDR2: KGHDR and SFDVKD. Trimming removed 7 bases at V and 5 bases at J, with 5 bases between.

V and J are TRBV14 and TRBJ2-7, with D unclear. Germline CDR1 is SGHDN and CDR2 is FVKESK. Trimming stripped 3 bases from V and 3 bases from J, with 6 bases between. This CDR3 is 12 amino acids long. CDR3 DNA sequence: TGTGCCAGCAGCCAGACGGGCTACGAGCAGTACTTC. Protein product: CASSQTGYEQYF.

This rearrangement joins TRBV7-2 to TRBJ2-5; 11 nucleotides agree with TRBD2. Germline assignment: CDR1 SGHTA and CDR2 FQGNSA. The V and J ends lost 5 bases and 2 bases, in that order; junction bases with no gene match: 7. This CDR3 contains 16 residues. The CDR3 protein is CASSLLASGGQETQYF. The DNA of the CDR3 is TGTGCCAGCAGCCTCCTGGCTAGCGGGGGGCAAGAGACCCAGTACTTC.

This chain links TRBV10-1 with TRBJ1-1; D may be TRBD1 (5 bases). Trimming cost V 6 bases and J 0 bases, with 14 bases left between them. Per germline, CDR1 WNHNN and CDR2 SYGVQD (reference sequence). The CDR3 contains 15 residues. This CDR3 is CASRGHWFMNTEAFF. DNA for the CDR3: TGCGCCAGCAGGGGGCACTGGTTTATGAACACTGAAGCTTTCTTT.

The chain couples TRBV5-1 to TRBJ2-3; 12 nucleotides line up with TRBD2. V lost 0 bases and J lost 0; bases outside the gene matches: 5. The germline V gene has CDR1 SGHRS and CDR2 YFSETQ. The CDR3 runs to 18 residues. CDR3 amino acids: CASSLGGLAGISTDTQYF. The CDR3 bases are TGCGCCAGCAGCTTGGGTGGACTAGCGGGGATTAGCACAGATACGCAGTATTTT.

CDR3 protein: CASSKGQLYEQYF. The DNA for the CDR3 is TGTGCCAGTAGTAAGGGGCAACTATACGAGCAGTACTTC. The chain has TRBV19 and TRBJ2-7, with a weak D call TRBD1 (5 bases). Germline CDR1 LNHDA, CDR2 SQIVND (reference sequence). Trimming stripped 4 bases from V and 4 bases from J, with 11 bases between. The CDR3 consists of 13 residues.

The V and J genes are TRBV4-3 and TRBJ2-3; 9 bases match TRBD2. J was trimmed by 4 bases and V by 0 bases; bases with no gene match: 5. The length of the CDR3 is 16 residues. The germline V gene has CDR1 LGHNA and CDR2 YSLEER. The CDR3 sequence: CASSQDAAGGADTQYF. CDR3 DNA sequence: TGCGCCAGCAGCCAAGATGCAGCGGGGGGCGCAGATACGCAGTATTTT.

This clone was observed a single time. The chain uses TRBV19 and TRBJ1-6; perhaps TRBD1 as D (6 bases). The V and J ends lost 6 bases and 8 bases respectively, with 17 bases between them. Per germline, CDR1 LNHDA and CDR2 SQIVND (reference sequence). CDR3 length: 15 amino acids. The CDR3 here is CASRDRDKGHSPLHF. For the CDR3, the DNA is TGTGCCAGTAGGGACCGGGACAAGGGGCATTCACCCCTCCACTTT. The whole variable domain, filled in from reference TRBV19 and TRBJ1-6, reads DGGITQSPKYLFRKEGQNVTLSCEQNLNHDAMYWYRQDPGQGLRLIYYSQIVNDFQKGDIAEGYSVSREKKESFPLTVTSAQKNPTAFYLCASRDRDKGHSPLHFGNGTRLTVT.

This chain links TRBV10-2 with TRBJ1-2; 7 bases align to TRBD1. The CDR3 contains 16 residues. J was trimmed by 1 base and V by 0 bases; bases with no gene match: 5. Germline values: CDR1 WSHSY, CDR2 SAAADI. CDR3 residues: CASSESRTGDNYGYTF. CDR3 bases: TGCGCCAGCAGTGAGTCGAGAACAGGGGATAACTATGGCTACACCTTC.